This T cell receptor (beta chain) derives from a study of blood T cells in healthy people across ages. Combining a sample-barcoded 5' primer with a J-beta primer mix, a second PCR ran for about 7 to 11 cycles. MiXCR, applied by TCRdb to the 5' RACE reads, yields one record per CDR3 protein. This table holds about 970,000 distinct CDR3 sequences, around 54% found once. There are 17 residues in the CDR3. Germline CDR1 reads SGHKS; CDR2 reads YYEKEE (reference sequence). V was clipped by 4 bases and J by 3 bases; unmatched bases: 7. This clonotype showed up just a few times. Specimen: blood. The chain links TRBV5-5 to TRBJ2-5, with 15 bases matching TRBD2. The receptor was derived from a woman in her fifties or sixties in good health. The CDR3 is CASSTRRTSGREETQYF. The CDR3 DNA reads TGTGCCAGCAGCACACGGCGGACTAGCGGGAGGGAAGAGACCCAGTACTTC.